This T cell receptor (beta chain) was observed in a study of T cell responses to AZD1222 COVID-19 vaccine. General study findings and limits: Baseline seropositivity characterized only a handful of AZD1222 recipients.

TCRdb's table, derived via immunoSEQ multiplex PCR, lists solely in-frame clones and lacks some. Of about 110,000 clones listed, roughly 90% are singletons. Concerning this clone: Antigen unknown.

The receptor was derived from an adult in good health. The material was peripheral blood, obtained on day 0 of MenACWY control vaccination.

CDR3 sequence (DNA): TGTGCCAGCAGTTTGAACACAGATACGCAGTATTTT. It yields the protein CASSLNTDTQYF. This rearrangement joins TRBV2 to TRBJ2-3, with D unresolved. Per the germline V gene, CDR1 is SNHLY and CDR2 is FYNNEI. V was shortened by 5 bases and J by 2 bases, with 5 bases between the two germline ends. The length of the CDR3 is 12 residues.